These 20 T cell receptor beta chains came from one sample sequenced in a study of blood T cells in healthy people across ages. A second about 7 to 11 cycle PCR used barcoded and J-beta primers. MiXCR, run by TCRdb on the 5' RACE reads, gives a single entry per CDR3 protein. This sample has about 800,000 distinct CDR3 sequences, with 55% to 75% found just once. The sample consisted of blood. The receptors stem from a man aged 25-45 years in good health.

CDR3 sequence: CASSLGQGQGSYEQYF. The CDR3 bases are TGTGCCAGCAGCCTTGGCCAGGGTCAGGGGTCCTACGAGCAGTACTTC. The chain combines TRBV9 with TRBJ2-7, with D possibly matching TRBD1 (6 bases). The CDR3 totals 16 residues. From germline, CDR1 is SGDLS and CDR2 YYNGEE. V lost 4 bases, J lost 1 base, and 18 bases lay in between.

The chain links TRBV5-6 to TRBJ2-4; 7 bases line up with TRBD2. The J call is uncertain, as TRBJ2-7 better fits the DNA end. Germline V lookup: CDR1 SGHDT, CDR2 YYEEEE. CDR3 length: 15 residues. The DNA of the CDR3 is TGTGCCAGCAGCTTAACCGGGAGGTGGGGCTACGAGCAGTACTTC. It yields the protein CASSLTGRWGYEQYF.

The V call is TRBV12-3 or TRBV12-4, the J call TRBJ2-5; 10 bases are a match to TRBD2. V shed 3 bases and J 11 bases; nucleotides not matched to a gene: 15. The length of the CDR3 is 16 residues. Written as DNA, the CDR3 is TGTGCCAGCAGTTTTGGGTCTAGCGGGAGTTTAACGGAGCAGTACTTC. Encoded protein: CASSFGSSGSLTEQYF.

This clonotype has a count of ten or more. The chain recombines TRBV7-2 with TRBJ1-2; D is undetermined. Trimming left V 5 bases short and J 2 bases short, with 9 bases between. The CDR3 sequence is 13 residues long. Germline V gene lookup returns CDR1 SGHTA and CDR2 FQGNSA. DNA of the CDR3: TGTGCCAGCAGCCCCGGGTCCAACTATGGCTACACCTTC. Residues: CASSPGSNYGYTF.

The chain carries TRBV7-8 and TRBJ2-3; D is ambiguous. The germline V and J ends were trimmed by 0 bases and 0 bases, with 7 bases remaining between them. The germline V gene has CDR1 SGHVS and CDR2 FQNEAQ. CDR3 length: 15 residues. CDR3: CASSLAVPSTDTQYF. CDR3 DNA: TGTGCCAGCAGCTTAGCTGTCCCTAGCACAGATACGCAGTATTTT.

The rearrangement joins TRBV6-2 or TRBV6-3 to TRBJ2-5; D is undetermined. The CDR3 has 15 amino acids. Germline V gene lookup returns CDR1 MNHEY and CDR2 SVGEGT. Trimming removed 2 bases from V and 11 bases from J, with 21 bases in between. The DNA of the CDR3 is TGTGCCAGCAGTTACGAAAGCCCCCGTGGCAATGAGCAGTACTTC. Its translation is CASSYESPRGNEQYF.

V and J are TRBV28 and TRBJ2-7; D is uncertain. This CDR3 is built from 15 residues. The V end lost 3 bases, the J end lost 3 bases, and 15 bases lay between the germline ends. The germline V gene encodes CDR1 MDHEN and CDR2 SYDVKM. The CDR3 here is CASSFLSTVSYEQYF. CDR3 coding DNA: TGTGCCAGCAGTTTCCTTTCGACGGTTAGCTACGAGCAGTACTTC.

The table lists this clonotype with a count of one. The genes are TRBV9 and TRBJ2-3; no clear D gene. Germline CDR1 is SGDLS and CDR2 is YYNGEE. The CDR3 contains 14 residues. V shed 0 bases and J shed 2 bases, with 7 bases lying between them. DNA of the CDR3: TGTGCCAGCAGCGTAGACCGGGTCACAGATACGCAGTATTTT. It codes for CASSVDRVTDTQYF.

V is TRBV7-9 and J is TRBJ1-6; 8 nucleotides match TRBD1. The CDR3 totals 13 residues. Germline loops: CDR1 SEHNR, CDR2 FQNEAQ (reference sequence). Trimming at V came to 10 bases and at J to 7 bases, leaving 6 bases not matched to a gene. CDR3 amino acids: CAIQGQENSPLHF. DNA for the CDR3: TGTGCCATCCAGGGACAGGAAAATTCACCCCTCCACTTT.

The table lists this clonotype with a few counts. The chain carries TRBV7-2 and TRBJ2-1, with 13 nucleotides matching TRBD2. J gave up 9 bases and V 5 bases, and 7 bases lay outside the gene matches. CDR1 is SGHTA and CDR2 is FQGNSA in the germline V gene. CDR3 size: 15 residues. CDR3 region: CASSPRTSGRGEQFF. DNA for the CDR3: TGTGCCAGCAGCCCGAGGACTAGCGGGAGAGGTGAGCAGTTCTTC. Full variable domain (rest looked up from reference TRBV7-2 and TRBJ2-1): GAGVSQSPSNKVTEKGKDVELRCDPISGHTALYWYRQSLGQGLEFLIYFQGNSAPDKSGLPSDRFSAERTGGSVSTLTIQRTQQEDSAVYLCASSPRTSGRGEQFFGPGTRLTVL.

V gene TRBV4-3 combines with J gene TRBJ2-6; 8 bases agree with TRBD2. This CDR3 comprises 17 residues. V lost 4 bases and J lost 2; bases outside the gene matches: 7. CDR1 LGHNA and CDR2 YSLEER come from the germline V gene. The CDR3 bases are TGCGCCAGCAGCCCGACTAGCGTAGCTGCTGGGGCCAACGTCCTGACTTTC. It is translated as CASSPTSVAAGANVLTF.

CDR3 region: CASSSRLGTDTQYF. The CDR3 DNA reads TGTGCCAGCAGTTCCAGACTAGGCACAGATACGCAGTATTTT. The chain recombines TRBV12-3 or TRBV12-4 with TRBJ2-3; D is possibly TRBD2 (6 bases). The CDR3 is made up of 14 amino acids. The V end was cut by 4 bases, the J end by 1 base, with 9 bases between.

This clonotype was observed a handful of times. The genes are TRBV7-2 and TRBJ2-3, with D maybe TRBD2 (5 bases). This CDR3 spans 15 amino acids. The germline V gene encodes CDR1 SGHTA and CDR2 FQGNSA. The V gene lost 0 bases and the J gene lost 4 bases, with 11 bases spanning the gap. The CDR3 sequence: CASSLARVAADTQYF. CDR3 nucleotides: TGTGCCAGCAGCTTAGCGCGGGTAGCTGCAGATACGCAGTATTTT.

The chain combines TRBV15 with TRBJ1-2; a possible D gene is TRBD1 (6 bases). Germline lookup yields CDR1 LNHNV and CDR2 YYDKDF (reference sequence). Between the trimmed V and J ends, which lost 2 bases and 4 bases, there was a span of 14 bases. This CDR3 has 15 amino acids. The CDR3 spells CATSRFRDNTYGYTF. Here the CDR3 DNA reads TGTGCCACCAGCAGATTTAGGGACAACACCTATGGCTACACCTTC.

The gene calls are TRBV29-1 and TRBJ2-1, with 8 nucleotides matching TRBD2. V dropped 1 base and J dropped 7; count of bases not matched to a gene: 9. Germline V lookup: CDR1 SQVTM, CDR2 ANQGSEA. The CDR3 totals 15 residues. The CDR3 DNA is TGCAGCGTTGAAGTCCGAGCGGGAGTAGGGAATGAGCAGTTCTTC. Translation: CSVEVRAGVGNEQFF.

The chain has TRBV4-2 and TRBJ2-1, with no clear D. Germline lookup yields CDR1 LGHNA and CDR2 YNFKEQ. The CDR3 length is 15 residues. V was shortened by 1 base and J by 2 bases, with 9 bases between the two germline ends. The CDR3 loop reads CASSQGPDPYNEQFF. The CDR3 DNA is TGTGCCAGCAGCCAAGGACCAGATCCCTACAATGAGCAGTTCTTC.

The CDR3 protein is CASSGQGGQTQYF. The CDR3 coding sequence is TGTGCCAGCAGTGGACAGGGGGGACAGACCCAGTACTTC. The chain links TRBV6-5 to TRBJ2-5, with 10 bases matching TRBD1. Germline CDR1 MNHEY, CDR2 SVGAGI. The CDR3 totals 13 residues. The V and J ends lost 5 bases and 6 bases, in that order; junction bases with no gene match: 3.

This clonotype was counted once. The rearrangement joins TRBV14 to TRBJ2-7, with D possibly matching TRBD1 (6 bases). The CDR3 has 16 amino acids. CDR1 SGHDN and CDR2 FVKESK come from the germline V gene. Trimming shortened V by 3 bases and J by 2 bases, and 17 bases separated the two germline ends. The CDR3 loop is CASSHHTQGSTYEQYF. In DNA, the CDR3 is TGTGCCAGCAGCCATCACACCCAGGGGAGCACCTACGAGCAGTACTTC. Full variable domain (outside the CDR3, taken from reference TRBV14 and TRBJ2-7): EAGVTQFPSHSVIEKGQTVTLRCDPISGHDNLYWYRRVMGKEIKFLLHFVKESKQDESGMPNNRFLAERTGGTYSTLKVQPAELEDSGVYFCASSHHTQGSTYEQYFGPGTRLTVT.

The J gene is TRBJ2-7, the V gene TRBV7-9, with D maybe TRBD1 (6 bases). This CDR3 region has 17 residues. From germline, CDR1 is SEHNR and CDR2 FQNEAQ (reference sequence). The ends were cut back, 4 bases at V and 6 bases at J, with 25 bases in the middle. The DNA of the CDR3 is TGTGCCAGCAGCTCCATCCCGACAGCAGGGGCCCGATCCGAGCAGTACTTC. This encodes CASSSIPTAGARSEQYF.

In this sample, this clonotype turned up a few times. The CDR3 DNA is TGTGCCAGCAGCTTGGCTGGGGGACTAGTTGGTAATGAGCAGTACTTC. It specifies CASSLAGGLVGNEQYF. The chain joins TRBV7-2 to TRBJ2-5; 8 nucleotides line up with TRBD2. CDR3 length equals 16 residues. V lost 3 bases, J lost 11 bases, and 17 bases stayed unmatched. Germline V gene lookup returns CDR1 SGHTA and CDR2 FQGNSA.